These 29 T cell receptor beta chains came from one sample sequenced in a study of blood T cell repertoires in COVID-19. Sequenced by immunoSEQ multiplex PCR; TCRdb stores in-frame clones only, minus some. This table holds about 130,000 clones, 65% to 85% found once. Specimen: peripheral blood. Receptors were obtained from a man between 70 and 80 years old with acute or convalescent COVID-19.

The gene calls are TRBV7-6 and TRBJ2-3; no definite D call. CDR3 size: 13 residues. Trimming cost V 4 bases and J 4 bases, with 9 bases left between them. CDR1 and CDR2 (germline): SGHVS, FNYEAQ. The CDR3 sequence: CASSWSGSDTQYF. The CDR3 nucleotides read TGTGCCAGCAGCTGGAGTGGGTCAGATACGCAGTATTTT.

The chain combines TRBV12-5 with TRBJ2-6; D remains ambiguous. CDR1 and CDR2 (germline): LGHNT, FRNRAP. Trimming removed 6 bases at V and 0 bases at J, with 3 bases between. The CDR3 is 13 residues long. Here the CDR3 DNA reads TGTGCTAGTGGGGCCTCTGGGGCCAACGTCCTGACTTTC. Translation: CASGASGANVLTF.

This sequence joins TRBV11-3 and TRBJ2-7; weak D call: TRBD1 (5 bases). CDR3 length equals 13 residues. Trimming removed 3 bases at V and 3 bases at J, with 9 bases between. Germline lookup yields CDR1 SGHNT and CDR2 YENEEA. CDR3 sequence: CASSFGQGYEQYF. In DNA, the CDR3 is TGTGCCAGCAGCTTCGGGCAGGGCTACGAGCAGTACTTC.

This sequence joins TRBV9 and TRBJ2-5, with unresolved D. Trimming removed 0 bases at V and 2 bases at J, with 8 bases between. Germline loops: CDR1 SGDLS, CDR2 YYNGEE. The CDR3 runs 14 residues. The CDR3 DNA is TGTGCCAGCAGCGTAGCTGGTAGACAAGAGACCCAGTACTTC. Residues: CASSVAGRQETQYF.

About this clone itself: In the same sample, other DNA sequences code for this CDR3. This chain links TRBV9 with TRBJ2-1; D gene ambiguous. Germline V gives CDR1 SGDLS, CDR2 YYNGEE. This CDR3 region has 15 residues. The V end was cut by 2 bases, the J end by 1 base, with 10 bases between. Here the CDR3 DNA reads TGTGCCAGCAGCGTCCAGGTCGCATCCTACAATGAGCAGTTCTTC. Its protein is CASSVQVASYNEQFF.

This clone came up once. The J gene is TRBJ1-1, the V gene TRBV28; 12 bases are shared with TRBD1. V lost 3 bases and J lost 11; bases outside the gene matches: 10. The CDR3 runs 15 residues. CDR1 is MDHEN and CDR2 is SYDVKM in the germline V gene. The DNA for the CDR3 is TGTGCCAGCAGTTTCAGCGGGACAGGGGGCGCCGAGGCTTTCTTT. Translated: CASSFSGTGGAEAFF. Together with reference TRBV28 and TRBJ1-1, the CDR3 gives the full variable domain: DVKVTQSSRYLVKRTGEKVFLECVQDMDHENMFWYRQDPGLGLRLIYFSYDVKMKEKGDIPEGYSVSREKKERFSLILESASTNQTSMYLCASSFSGTGGAEAFFGQGTRLTVV.

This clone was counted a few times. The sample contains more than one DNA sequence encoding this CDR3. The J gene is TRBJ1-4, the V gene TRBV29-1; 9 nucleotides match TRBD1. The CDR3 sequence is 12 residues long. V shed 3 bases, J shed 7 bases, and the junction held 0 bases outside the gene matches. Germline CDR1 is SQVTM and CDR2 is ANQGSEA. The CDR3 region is CSVEGQGEKLFF. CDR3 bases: TGCAGCGTTGAGGGACAGGGTGAAAAACTGTTTTTT. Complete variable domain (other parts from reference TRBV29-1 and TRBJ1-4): SAVISQKPSRDICQRGTSLTIQCQVDSQVTMMFWYRQQPGQSLTLIATANQGSEATYESGFVIDKFPISRPNLTFSTLTVSNMSPEDSSIYLCSVEGQGEKLFFGSGTQLSVL.

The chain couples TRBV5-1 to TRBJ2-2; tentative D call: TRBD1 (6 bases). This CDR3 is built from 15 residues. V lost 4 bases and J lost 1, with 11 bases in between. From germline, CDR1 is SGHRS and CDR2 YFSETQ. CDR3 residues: CASSPMGQNTGELFF. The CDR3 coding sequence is TGCGCCAGCAGCCCGATGGGACAGAACACCGGGGAGCTGTTTTTT.

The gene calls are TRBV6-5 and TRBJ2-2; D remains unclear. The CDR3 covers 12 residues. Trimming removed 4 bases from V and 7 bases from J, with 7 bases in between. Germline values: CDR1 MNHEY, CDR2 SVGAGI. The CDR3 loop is CASSLSRGELFF. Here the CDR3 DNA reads TGTGCCAGCAGTTTATCGCGCGGGGAGCTGTTTTTT.

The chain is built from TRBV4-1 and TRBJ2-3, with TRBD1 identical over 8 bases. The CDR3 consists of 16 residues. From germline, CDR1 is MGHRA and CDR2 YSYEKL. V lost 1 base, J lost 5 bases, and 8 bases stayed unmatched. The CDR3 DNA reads TGCGCCAGCAGCCAAGTTCTGCGGACAGGGCAAGATACGCAGTATTTT. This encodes CASSQVLRTGQDTQYF.

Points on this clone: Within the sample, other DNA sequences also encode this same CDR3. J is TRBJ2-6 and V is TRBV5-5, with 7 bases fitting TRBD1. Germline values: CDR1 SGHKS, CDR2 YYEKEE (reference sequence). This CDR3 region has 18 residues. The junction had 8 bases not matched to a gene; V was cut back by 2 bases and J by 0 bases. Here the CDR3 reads CASSFRGGGTSGANVLTF. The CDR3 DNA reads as TGTGCCAGCAGCTTCCGAGGGGGCGGCACCTCTGGGGCCAACGTCCTGACTTTC.

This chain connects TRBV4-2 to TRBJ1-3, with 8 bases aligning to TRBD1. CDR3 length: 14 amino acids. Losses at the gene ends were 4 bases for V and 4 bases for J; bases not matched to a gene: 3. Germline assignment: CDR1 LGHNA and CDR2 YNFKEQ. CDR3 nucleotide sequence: TGTGCCAGCAGCCGGGACAGGACGGGAAACACCATATATTTT. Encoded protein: CASSRDRTGNTIYF.

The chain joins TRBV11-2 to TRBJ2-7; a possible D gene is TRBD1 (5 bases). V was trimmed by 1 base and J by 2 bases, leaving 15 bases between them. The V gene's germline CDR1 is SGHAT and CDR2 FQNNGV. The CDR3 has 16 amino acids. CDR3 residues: CASSLGSPQDPYEQYF. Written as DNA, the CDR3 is TGTGCCAGCAGCTTAGGGTCCCCACAGGACCCCTACGAGCAGTACTTC.

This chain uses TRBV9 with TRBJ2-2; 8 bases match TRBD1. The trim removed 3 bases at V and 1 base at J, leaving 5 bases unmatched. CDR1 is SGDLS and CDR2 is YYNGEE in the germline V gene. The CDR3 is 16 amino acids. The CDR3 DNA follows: TGTGCCAGCAGCGGCGGACAGGGTAGGAACACCGGGGAGCTGTTTTTT. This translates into CASSGGQGRNTGELFF.

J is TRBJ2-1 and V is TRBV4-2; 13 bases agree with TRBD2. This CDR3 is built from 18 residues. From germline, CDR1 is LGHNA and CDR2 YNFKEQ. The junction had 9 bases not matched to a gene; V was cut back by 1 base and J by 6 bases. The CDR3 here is CASSQGTRLAGGSNEQFF. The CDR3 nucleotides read TGTGCCAGCAGCCAAGGGACCAGACTAGCGGGGGGAAGCAATGAGCAGTTCTTC.

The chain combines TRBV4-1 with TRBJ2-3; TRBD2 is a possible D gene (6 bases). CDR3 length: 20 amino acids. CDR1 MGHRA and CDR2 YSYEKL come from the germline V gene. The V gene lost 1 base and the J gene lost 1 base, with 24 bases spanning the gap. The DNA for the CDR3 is TGCGCCAGCAGCCAAGGAGCGGCGGGGATACAGTACCTTGGCACAGATACGCAGTATTTT. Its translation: CASSQGAAGIQYLGTDTQYF.

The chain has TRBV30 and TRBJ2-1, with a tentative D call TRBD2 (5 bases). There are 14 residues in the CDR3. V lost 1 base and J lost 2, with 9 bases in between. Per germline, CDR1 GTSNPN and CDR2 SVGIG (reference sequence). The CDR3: CAWSGASPYNEQFF. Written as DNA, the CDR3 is TGTGCCTGGAGTGGGGCTAGCCCCTACAATGAGCAGTTCTTC. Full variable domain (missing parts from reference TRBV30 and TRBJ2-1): SQTIHQWPATLVQPVGSPLSLECTVEGTSNPNLYWYRQAAGRGLQLLFYSVGIGQISSEVPQNLSASRPQDRQFILSSKKLLLSDSGFYLCAWSGASPYNEQFFGPGTRLTVL.

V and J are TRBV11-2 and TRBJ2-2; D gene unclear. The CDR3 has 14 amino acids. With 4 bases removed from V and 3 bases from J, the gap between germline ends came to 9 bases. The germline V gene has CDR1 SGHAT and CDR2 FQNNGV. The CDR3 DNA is TGTGCCAGCAGCTCCTCGGTCTACACCGGGGAGCTGTTTTTT. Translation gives CASSSSVYTGELFF.

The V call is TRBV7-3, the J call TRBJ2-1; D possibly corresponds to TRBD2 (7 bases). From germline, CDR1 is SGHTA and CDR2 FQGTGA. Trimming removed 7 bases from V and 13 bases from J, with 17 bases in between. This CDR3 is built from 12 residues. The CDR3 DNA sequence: TGTGCCAGCACCGAACCCGGGGGGCAACAGTTCTTC. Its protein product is CASTEPGGQQFF.

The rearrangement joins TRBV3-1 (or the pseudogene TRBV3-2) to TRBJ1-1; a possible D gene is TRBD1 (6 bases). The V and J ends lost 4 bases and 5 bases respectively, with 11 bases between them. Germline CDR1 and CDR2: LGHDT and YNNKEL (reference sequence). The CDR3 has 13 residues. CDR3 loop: CASSRSQGTEAFF. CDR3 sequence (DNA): TGTGCCAGCAGCCGGAGCCAGGGGACTGAAGCTTTCTTT.

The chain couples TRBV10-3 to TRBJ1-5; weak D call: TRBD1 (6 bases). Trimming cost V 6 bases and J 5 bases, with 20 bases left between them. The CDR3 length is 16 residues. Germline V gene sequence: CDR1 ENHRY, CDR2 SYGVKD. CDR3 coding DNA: TGTGCCATCAGGTCGGGAGGGGGAGGATCAGATCAGCCCCAGCATTTT. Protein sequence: CAIRSGGGGSDQPQHF.

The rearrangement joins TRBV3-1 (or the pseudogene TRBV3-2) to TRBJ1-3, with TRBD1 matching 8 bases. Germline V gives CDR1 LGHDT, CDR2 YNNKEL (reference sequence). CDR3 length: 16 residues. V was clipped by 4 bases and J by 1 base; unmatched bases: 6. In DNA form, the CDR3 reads TGTGCCAGCAGCCGTACCCAGGGGGCGTCTGGAAACACCATATATTTT. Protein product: CASSRTQGASGNTIYF.

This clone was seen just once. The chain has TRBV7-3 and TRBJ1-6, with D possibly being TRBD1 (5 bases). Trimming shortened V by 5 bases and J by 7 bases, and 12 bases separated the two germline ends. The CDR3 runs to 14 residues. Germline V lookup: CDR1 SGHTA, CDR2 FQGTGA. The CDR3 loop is CASSTLGANSPLHF. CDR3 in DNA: TGTGCCAGCAGCACCCTTGGGGCAAATTCACCCCTCCACTTT.

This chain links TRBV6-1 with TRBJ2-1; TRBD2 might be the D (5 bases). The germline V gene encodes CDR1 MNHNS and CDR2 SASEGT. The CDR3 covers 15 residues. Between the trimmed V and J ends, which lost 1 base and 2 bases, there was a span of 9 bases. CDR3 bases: TGTGCCAGCAGTGAAGGGGAGAGTGCCTACAATGAGCAGTTCTTC. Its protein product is CASSEGESAYNEQFF.

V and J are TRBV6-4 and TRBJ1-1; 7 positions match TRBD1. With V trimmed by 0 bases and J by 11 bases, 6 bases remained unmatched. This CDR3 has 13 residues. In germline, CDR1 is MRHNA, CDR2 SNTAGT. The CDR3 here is CASSDSVTGRAFF. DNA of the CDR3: TGTGCCAGCAGTGACTCGGTGACAGGGCGGGCTTTCTTT.

CDR3 amino acids: CASSLSSRDRGGYYGYTF. CDR3 DNA: TGTGCCAGCAGTTTATCTTCCCGAGACAGGGGAGGGTACTATGGCTACACCTTC. This chain uses TRBV27 with TRBJ1-2; 8 nucleotides agree with TRBD1. The V segment lost 0 bases and the J segment 3 bases; nucleotides outside the gene matches: 12. This CDR3 has 18 amino acids. Germline V CDR1 and CDR2: MNHEY, SMNVEV (reference sequence).

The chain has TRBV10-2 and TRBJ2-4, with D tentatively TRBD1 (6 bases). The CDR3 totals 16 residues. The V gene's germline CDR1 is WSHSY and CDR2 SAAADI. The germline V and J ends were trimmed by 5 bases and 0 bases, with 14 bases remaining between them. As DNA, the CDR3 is TGCGCCAGCAGTCCGAGACAGGCTAGAGCCAAAAACATTCAGTACTTC. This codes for CASSPRQARAKNIQYF.

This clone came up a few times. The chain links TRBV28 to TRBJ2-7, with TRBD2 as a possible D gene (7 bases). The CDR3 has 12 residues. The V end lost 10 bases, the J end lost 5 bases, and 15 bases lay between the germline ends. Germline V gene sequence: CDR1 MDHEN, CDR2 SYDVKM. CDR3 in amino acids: CATRRGGHEQYF. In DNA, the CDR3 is TGTGCCACCCGAAGGGGGGGCCACGAGCAGTACTTC.

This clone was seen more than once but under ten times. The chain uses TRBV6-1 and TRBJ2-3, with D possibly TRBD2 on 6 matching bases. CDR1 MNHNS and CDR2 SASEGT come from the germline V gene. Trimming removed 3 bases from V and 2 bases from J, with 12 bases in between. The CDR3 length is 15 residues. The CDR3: CASSETRRLTDTQYF. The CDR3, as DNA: TGTGCCAGCAGTGAGACTAGGAGGCTCACAGATACGCAGTATTTT.